This TCR beta chain was identified during a study of blood T cell repertoires in COVID-19. Measured with immunoSEQ multiplex PCR; TCRdb has only the in-frame clones, and not every one. The data show about 55,000 clones, with roughly 85% seen just once and roughly 13% held by the top ten. What was sequenced was peripheral blood. This clonotype was sampled from a human donor in a cohort sampled during active COVID-19.

As DNA, the CDR3 is TGTGCCAGCAGCAACGGACAGGCCCCCACTGAAGCTTTCTTT. This codes for CASSNGQAPTEAFF. The chain combines TRBV21-1 with TRBJ1-1; TRBD1 was called by the table and not checked on the DNA. TRBV21-1 is labeled a pseudogene. The CDR3 runs 14 residues.